This T cell receptor (beta chain) was captured in a study of T cells in Graves' hyperthyroidism and ophthalmopathy. This clonotype was picked up many times. The antigen is unknown. Uncontrolled infections, other autoimmune diseases, pregnancy or lactation led to exclusion of patients. The study based diagnoses on clinical symptoms, serum thyroxine and TRAb, thyroid ultrasound and orbital computed tomography. General observations from the study: A 13 V-J signature model discriminated ophthalmopathy versus stable hyperthyroidism.

Amplification of TCR beta CDR3 regions used RNA as the template. HTBI primers drove first-round RT-PCR of the TCR CDR3. Each CDR3 protein gets one entry after TCRdb re-called the multiplex PCR reads with MiXCR. The repertoire has approximately 640,000 distinct CDR3 sequences, about 18% of them found once; the top ten carry roughly a sixth. This CDR3 comprises 14 residues. Germline V gene lookup returns CDR1 MDHEN and CDR2 SYDVKM. V was cut by 6 bases and J by 0 bases, with 11 bases left in between. The receptor's source is a man aged 50-60 years with Graves' hyperthyroidism. The rearrangement links TRBV28 to TRBJ2-5; possible D gene TRBD1, 6 bases. The specimen was blood. CDR3 sequence: CASRGHPDQETQYF. Written as DNA, the CDR3 is TGTGCCAGCAGGGGACATCCAGACCAAGAGACCCAGTACTTC.